The present T cell receptor (beta chain) was sequenced within a study of blood T cells in healthy people across ages. A sample-barcoded 5' primer and a J-beta primer mix were used in a second PCR of roughly 6 to 11 cycles. TCRdb reanalysed the 5' RACE reads using MiXCR and keeps one entry per CDR3 protein. Counted here are roughly 730,000 distinct CDR3 sequences, around three fifths occurring once; the ten biggest clones make up roughly 26%. Russia was home to the donors, healthy Caucasian individuals aged 6 to 90. The CDR3 runs to 13 residues. Source material: blood. The chain is built from TRBV12-3 or TRBV12-4 and TRBJ2-5; D is ambiguous. The J call is in doubt because the DNA end fits TRBJ2-7 better. The receptor was isolated from a middle-aged man in good health. CDR3 amino acids: CASSLGGHSEQYV. The CDR3 region has the DNA TGTGCCAGCAGTTTGGGCGGTCATAGCGAGCAGTACGTC.